Shown below are 8 T cell receptor beta chains from a single sample sequenced in a study of shared clonotypes between healthy human individuals. Here immunoSEQ multiplex PCR was the method, and the copy in TCRdb shows in-frame clones only, minus some. The data hold over a million clones, with under 80% observed a single time. Sequenced: memory CD4+ T cells sorted from blood. The subset here: CD45RA-negative fraction. These receptors were obtained from a man in his late teens or twenties in good health.

V is TRBV7-2 and J is TRBJ2-3, with D maybe TRBD1 (5 bases). The CDR3 has 14 residues. Germline V gene data show CDR1 as SGHTA and CDR2 as FQGNSA. V was cut by 0 bases and J by 4 bases, with 8 bases left in between. The DNA for the CDR3 is TGTGCCAGCAGCTTAGCCTTACAGGCAGATACGCAGTATTTT. It is translated as CASSLALQADTQYF.

This clone occurred a few times. V is TRBV28 and J is TRBJ2-3; D call uncertain. Germline V lookup: CDR1 MDHEN, CDR2 SYDVKM. This CDR3 is built from 12 residues. Trimming removed 5 bases at V and 2 bases at J, with 5 bases between. CDR3 nucleotide sequence: TGTGCCAGCAGTCAGACCACAGATACGCAGTATTTT. Amino acid sequence: CASSQTTDTQYF.

The chain has TRBV15 and TRBJ2-7, with a possible D match to TRBD1 (5 bases). With 4 bases removed from V and 2 bases from J, the gap between germline ends came to 12 bases. CDR1 is LNHNV, CDR2 YYDKDF, per germline (reference sequence). The CDR3 has 14 amino acids. CDR3 sequence: CATSTWTTPYEQYF. The CDR3 nucleotides read TGTGCCACCAGCACCTGGACAACTCCCTACGAGCAGTACTTC.

In this sample, this clone turned up many times. This chain joins TRBV28 and TRBJ1-5, with 9 bases that match TRBD1. In germline, CDR1 is MDHEN, CDR2 SYDVKM. After removal of 4 bases from V and 0 bases from J, the junction contained 4 bases not matched to a gene. The CDR3 length is 16 residues. The CDR3 spells CASSSGTGYSNQPQHF. The DNA of the CDR3 is TGTGCCAGCAGTTCCGGGACAGGGTATAGCAATCAGCCCCAGCATTTT.

The gene calls are TRBV30 and TRBJ2-5, with TRBD2 matching over 11 bases. The CDR3 runs to 14 residues. CDR1 and CDR2 (germline): GTSNPN, SVGIG (reference sequence). The ends lost 8 bases at V and 0 bases at J; junction bases unmatched: 5. DNA of the CDR3: TGTGCCCGTAGCGGGGGGGCCCACCAAGAGACCCAGTACTTC. Residues: CARSGGAHQETQYF.

This sequence joins TRBV29-1 and TRBJ2-6, with D perhaps assigned TRBD1 or TRBD2 (5 bases each). The length of the CDR3 is 14 residues. Trimming left V 3 bases short and J 2 bases short, with 8 bases between. Looked up from germline, CDR1 is SQVTM and CDR2 is ANQGSEA. CDR3 in amino acids: CSVEGDAGANVLTF. The CDR3 coding sequence is TGCAGCGTTGAGGGGGATGCTGGGGCCAACGTCCTGACTTTC.

J is TRBJ1-3 and V is TRBV29-1; unclear D gene. V lost 0 bases to trimming and J lost 4 bases, with 7 bases between them. Germline assignment: CDR1 SQVTM and CDR2 ANQGSEA. The CDR3 totals 13 residues. CDR3 sequence: CSVEEAGGNTIYF. Written as DNA, the CDR3 is TGCAGCGTTGAAGAGGCGGGGGGAAACACCATATATTTT.

The V gene is TRBV2, the J gene TRBJ1-5; 7 positions agree with TRBD1. This CDR3 is 16 amino acids long. Germline loops: CDR1 SNHLY, CDR2 FYNNEI. V gave up 7 bases and J gave up 1 base; unmatched junction bases: 10. The DNA of the CDR3 is TGTGCCAGCACCTCCGGTAAGGGGGCGAGCAATCAGCCCCAGCATTTT. This gives the protein CASTSGKGASNQPQHF.